The clone carrying this TCR beta chain was detected once. Researchers ran the PCR with 60 Vbeta and 13 Jbeta primers. Assay: immunoSEQ multiplex PCR; the TCRdb copy retains only in-frame clones and omits some. The data contain about 140,000 clones, around 83% of them singletons. This specimen comes from a study of cytomegalovirus exposure and HLA in healthy donors. Germline V gene data show CDR1 as SGHNT and CDR2 as YYREEE (reference sequence). The CDR3 loop spans 15 amino acids. J gave up 0 bases and V 4 bases, and 3 bases lay outside the gene matches. This chain uses TRBV5-4 with TRBJ2-2; 7 bases match TRBD2. This receptor was taken from a male donor in good health and CMV-seropositive. Sequenced sample: PBMCs. The CDR3 DNA is TGTGCCAGCAGCGCCACTAGCGCGAACACCGGGGAGCTGTTTTTT. Encoded protein: CASSATSANTGELFF.